A single count supports the clone carrying this TCR beta chain. The antigen remains undetermined. Profiling relied on immunoSEQ multiplex PCR, and the TCRdb table lists in-frame clones only, not all of them. The sample lists approximately 200 clones; 55% to 80% were seen once. This sample was taken from a study of STAT3 mutations in large granular lymphocyte leukemia. As for the study in general: Among longitudinally sequenced T-LGLL patients, roughly half had canonical activating STAT3 mutations detected.

Germline V gene lookup returns CDR1 MNHEY and CDR2 SVGAGI. The CDR3 length is 15 residues. V was pared by 6 bases and J by 6 bases, with 20 bases between. Study conclusions and caveats: Variable sampling intervals and differing treatment regimens complicated linking therapy response to TCR clonal burden changes. In 6 of 18 patients, new TCR clonotypes emerged after therapy. Every T-LGLL patient had at least one immunodominant TCRbeta clonotype.

Material for sequencing was peripheral blood mononuclear cells. This sequence joins TRBV6-5 and TRBJ1-1, with D perhaps matching TRBD1 (5 bases). This receptor was taken from a woman between 50 and 59 years old with T-cell large granular lymphocyte leukemia. Some clones in this sample may be carry-over from other donors' samples. This CDR3 is CASRRAGGSRAEAFF. Written as DNA, the CDR3 is TGTGCCAGCAGAAGGGCTGGGGGGAGTAGGGCTGAAGCTTTCTTT.